Sequencing of this T cell receptor beta chain was carried out in a study of regulatory T cells in long-lasting Graves disease. In its sample, this clonotype was seen once. A much bigger clone sits one base away, suggesting this may be a read error. Noted time point: persistent/refractory GD, antithyroid drugs over 5 years with positive TRAb. Making the TCR library involved RNA that had been extracted from PBMCs. Both iRepertoire HTBI primers and Arm-PCR of CDR3 regions were used to build the TCR beta libraries. Each CDR3 protein is one row after TCRdb ran MiXCR on the multiplex PCR reads. Among 350,000 to 450,000 distinct CDR3 sequences, around 21% were seen once, and the ten largest hold less than 25%. The CDR3 sequence is 13 residues long. The germline V gene encodes CDR1 MDHEN and CDR2 SYDVKM.

Material: peripheral blood mononuclear cells (PBMCs), obtained when the disease was refractory, from a patient treated with antithyroid drugs. The rearrangement uses TRBV28 and TRBJ2-7, with TRBD2 matching over 9 bases. The TCR originated in a female donor with Graves disease. CDR3 in DNA: TGTGCCACCGAAGCGGGAGGAGCCTACGAGCGGTACTTC. It codes for CATEAGGAYERYF.